A selection of T cell receptor beta chains follows, all from one sample in a study of T cell responses to AZD1222 COVID-19 vaccine. Using immunoSEQ multiplex PCR, the repertoire was profiled, and TCRdb retains in-frame clones only, with some absent. Here the sample spans roughly 120,000 clones, approximately 90% being singletons. Sequenced material: peripheral blood, taken 28 days after the second AZD1222 dose. These receptors came from an adult who received the AZD1222 COVID-19 vaccine. Both conserved end residues are part of each CDR3. D genes are given only for firm matches. Clone size is stated in some rows and not others, as once, few, many or a class when expanded.

v_gene,abundance,j_gene,d_gene,CDR3nt,CDR3aa
TRBV10-3,.,TRBJ2-5,.,TGTGCCATCGCAAAGGGGGGGCAAGAGACCCAGTACTTC,CAIAKGGQETQYF
TRBV7-3,.,TRBJ1-1,.,TGTGCCAGCAGCTTGTCCCACAGGATCGGGAGAGACACTGAAGCTTTCTTT,CASSLSHRIGRDTEAFF
TRBV5-1,.,TRBJ2-1,.,TGCGCCAGCAGCTTGGTGCAGGGTACCATCAATGAGCAGTTCTTC,CASSLVQGTINEQFF
TRBV12-3/TRBV12-4,.,TRBJ2-7,.,TGTGCCAGCAGTAAGGCCTACGAGCAGTACTTC,CASSKAYEQYF
TRBV6-5,.,TRBJ2-1,.,TGTGCCAGCGTGGAGCGGAGCTCCTACAATGAGCAGTTCTTC,CASVERSSYNEQFF
TRBV5-1,.,TRBJ2-5,TRBD1,TGCGCCAGCAGCTTGTCAGGGACAGGGAAGGAGACCCAGTACTTC,CASSLSGTGKETQYF
TRBV5-4,.,TRBJ2-7,.,TGTGCCAGCAGCTTTGAGGGGGACCACTACGAGCAGTACTTC,CASSFEGDHYEQYF
TRBV6-6,.,TRBJ1-4,.,TGTGCCACCCGCGGGGCAGCGGGTTCTGAAAAACTGTTTTTT,CATRGAAGSEKLFF
TRBV18,.,TRBJ2-2,.,TGTGCCAGCTCACCCCGGGGACGGGCCCTAACCGGGGAGCTGTTTTTT,CASSPRGRALTGELFF
TRBV5-1,.,TRBJ1-1,TRBD1,TGCGCCAGCAGCATACAGGGGTTGACTGAAGCTTTCTTT,CASSIQGLTEAFF
TRBV27,.,TRBJ2-5,TRBD1,TGTGCCAGCAGTGTCGGACAGGGTGGGCTCCAGTACTTC,CASSVGQGGLQYF
TRBV15,.,TRBJ1-1,.,TGTGCCACCAGCAGAGGAGGGACGGCGAGTACTGAAGCTTTCTTT,CATSRGGTASTEAFF
TRBV28,.,TRBJ1-6,.,TGTGCCAGCAGCTCACACAGGCAAAGCTCCTATAATTCACCCCTCCACTTT,CASSSHRQSSYNSPLHF
TRBV18,.,TRBJ2-7,.,TGTGCCAGCTCACCGTCAAGGGAGGTTGTCTCCTACGAGCAGTACTTC,CASSPSREVVSYEQYF
TRBV20-1,.,TRBJ2-4,.,TGCAGTGCAAGTGGGGTAACCAAAAACATTCAGTACTTC,CSASGVTKNIQYF
TRBV6-5,.,TRBJ1-2,TRBD1,TGTGCCAGCAGGACAGGGGTTAGCTATGGCTACACCTTC,CASRTGVSYGYTF
TRBV19,.,TRBJ2-1,.,TGTGCCAGTAGTATGGCCATCTCCTACAATGAGCAGTTCTTC,CASSMAISYNEQFF
TRBV5-1,.,TRBJ1-1,.,TGCGCCAGCAGCTTGGGTAATTCGGGCACTGAAGCTTTCTTT,CASSLGNSGTEAFF
TRBV7-9,.,TRBJ2-3,TRBD1,TGTGCCAGCAGCTTAGGGGACAGGTTGGTCGCGCAGTATTTT,CASSLGDRLVAQYF
TRBV5-5,.,TRBJ1-2,.,TGTGCCAGCAGCTTGGCGGTTGAGAGTGGCTACACCTTC,CASSLAVESGYTF
TRBV2,.,TRBJ2-1,.,TGTGCCAGCAGTGACTATGAGCAGTTCTTC,CASSDYEQFF
TRBV25-1,.,TRBJ1-1,.,TGTGCCAGCAGTGATCCCAGGGGCTACACTGAAGCTTTCTTT,CASSDPRGYTEAFF
TRBV7-3,.,TRBJ1-1,TRBD1,TGTGCCAGCAGCTTAGCCTCAGGGCAGGGGGACACTGAAGCTTTCTTT,CASSLASGQGDTEAFF
TRBV28,.,TRBJ1-5,TRBD1,TGTGCCAGCAAGGACAGGGTGGGCGCAATAGGGCAGCCCCAGCATTTT,CASKDRVGAIGQPQHF
TRBV27,.,TRBJ1-1,.,TGTGCCAGCAGTTTCAACGAGAACACTGAAGCTTTCTTT,CASSFNENTEAFF
TRBV27,.,TRBJ2-7,TRBD1,TGTGCCAGCAGATCGGTCGGGACAGGGAACCACGAGCAGTACTTC,CASRSVGTGNHEQYF
TRBV7-8,.,TRBJ1-4,TRBD1,TGTGCCAGCAGCCGTACCGGGACAGGGGTTGAAAAACTGTTTTTT,CASSRTGTGVEKLFF
TRBV12-3/TRBV12-4,.,TRBJ1-2,.,TGTGCCAGCAGTTTAGGACGGTTCTATGGCTACACCTTC,CASSLGRFYGYTF
TRBV5-1,.,TRBJ2-2,.,TGCGCCAGCAGCCAGAACACCGGGGAGCTGTTTTTT,CASSQNTGELFF
TRBV19,once,TRBJ2-6,.,TGTGCCAGTAGTAATGGACACTTCTCTGGGGCCAACGTCCTGACTTTC,CASSNGHFSGANVLTF
TRBV2,.,TRBJ2-7,.,TGTGCCAGCAGTGCACAAGTTATAGGATCCTACGAGCAGTACTTC,CASSAQVIGSYEQYF
TRBV2,.,TRBJ2-1,.,TGTGCCAGCAGTGAGGGTGGACTAATTAGGTTCTTC,CASSEGGLIRFF